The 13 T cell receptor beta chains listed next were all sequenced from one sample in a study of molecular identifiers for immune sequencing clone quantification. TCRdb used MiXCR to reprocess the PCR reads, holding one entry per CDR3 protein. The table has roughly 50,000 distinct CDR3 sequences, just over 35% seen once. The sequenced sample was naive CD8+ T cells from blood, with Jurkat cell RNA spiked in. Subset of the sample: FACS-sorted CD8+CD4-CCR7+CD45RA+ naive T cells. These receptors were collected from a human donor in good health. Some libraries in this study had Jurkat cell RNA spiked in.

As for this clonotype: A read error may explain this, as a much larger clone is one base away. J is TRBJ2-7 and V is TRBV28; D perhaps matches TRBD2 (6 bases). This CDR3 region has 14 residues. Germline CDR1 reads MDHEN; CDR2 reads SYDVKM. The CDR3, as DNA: TGTGCCTGCAGTTCCCGACTAGAAGGCTACGAGCAGTACTTC. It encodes CACSSRLEGYEQYF. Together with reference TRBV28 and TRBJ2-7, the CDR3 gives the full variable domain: DVKVTQSSRYLVKRTGEKVFLECVQDMDHENMFWYRQDPGLGLRLIYFSYDVKMKEKGDIPEGYSVSREKKERFSLILESASTNQTSMYLCACSSRLEGYEQYFGPGTRLTVT.

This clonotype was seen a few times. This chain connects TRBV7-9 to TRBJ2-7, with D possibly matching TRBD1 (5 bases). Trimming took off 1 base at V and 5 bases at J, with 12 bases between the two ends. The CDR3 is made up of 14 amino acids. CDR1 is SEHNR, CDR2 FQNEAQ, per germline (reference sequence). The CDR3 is CASSLGARGDEQYF. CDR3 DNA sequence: TGTGCCAGCAGCTTAGGTGCTAGGGGCGACGAGCAGTACTTC. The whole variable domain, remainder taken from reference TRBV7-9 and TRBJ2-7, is DTGVSQNPRHKITKRGQNVTFRCDPISEHNRLYWYRQTLGQGPEFLTYFQNEAQLEKSRLLSDRFSAERPKGSFSTLEIQRTEQGDSAMYLCASSLGARGDEQYFGPGTRLTVT.

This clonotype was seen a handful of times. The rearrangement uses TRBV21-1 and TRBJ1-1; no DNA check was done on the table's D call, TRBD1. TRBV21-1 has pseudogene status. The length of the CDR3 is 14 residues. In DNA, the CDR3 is TGTGCCAGCAGCCCCGGTCCTCTGAACACTGAAGCTTTCTTT. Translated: CASSPGPLNTEAFF.

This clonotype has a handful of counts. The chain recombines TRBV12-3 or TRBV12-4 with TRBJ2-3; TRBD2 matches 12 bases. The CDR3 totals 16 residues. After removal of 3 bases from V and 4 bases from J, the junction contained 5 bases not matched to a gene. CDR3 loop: CASSFRLAGDPDTQYF. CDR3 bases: TGTGCCAGCAGTTTTCGACTAGCGGGAGATCCAGATACGCAGTATTTT.

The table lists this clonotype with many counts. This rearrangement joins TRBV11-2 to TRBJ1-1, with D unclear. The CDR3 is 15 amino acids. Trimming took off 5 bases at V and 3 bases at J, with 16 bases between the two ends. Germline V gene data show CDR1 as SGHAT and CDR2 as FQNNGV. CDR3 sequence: CASSQQPESDTEAFF. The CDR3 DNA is TGTGCCAGCAGCCAACAGCCGGAGAGCGACACTGAAGCTTTCTTT.

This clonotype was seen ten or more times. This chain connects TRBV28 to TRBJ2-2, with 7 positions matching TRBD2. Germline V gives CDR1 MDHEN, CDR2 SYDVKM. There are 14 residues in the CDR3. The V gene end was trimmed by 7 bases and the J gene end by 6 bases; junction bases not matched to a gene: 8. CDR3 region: CASTTWEGAGELFF. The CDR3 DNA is TGTGCCAGCACCACATGGGAGGGCGCCGGGGAGCTGTTTTTT.

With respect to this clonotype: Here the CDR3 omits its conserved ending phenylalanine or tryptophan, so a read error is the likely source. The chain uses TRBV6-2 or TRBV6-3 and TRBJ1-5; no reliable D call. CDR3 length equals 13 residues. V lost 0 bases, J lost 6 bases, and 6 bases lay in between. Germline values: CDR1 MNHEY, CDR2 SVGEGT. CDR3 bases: TGTGCCAGCAGTTACTCGTTATCTCAGCCCCAGCATTAT. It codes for CASSYSLSQPQHY.

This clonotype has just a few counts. The CDR3 here is CASSVAFGEYYEQYF. The CDR3 DNA is TGTGCCAGCAGCGTAGCTTTCGGAGAGTACTACGAGCAGTACTTC. This chain joins TRBV9 and TRBJ2-7, with D hard to call. This CDR3 region has 15 residues. The germline V and J ends were trimmed by 0 bases and 3 bases, with 13 bases remaining between them. The V gene's germline CDR1 is SGDLS and CDR2 YYNGEE.

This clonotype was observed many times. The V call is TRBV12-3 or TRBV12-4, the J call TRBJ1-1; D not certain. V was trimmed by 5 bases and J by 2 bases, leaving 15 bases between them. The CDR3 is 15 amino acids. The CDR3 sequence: CASSPMNQLNTEAFF. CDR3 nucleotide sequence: TGTGCCAGCAGTCCTATGAACCAGCTCAACACTGAAGCTTTCTTT.

CDR3: CAVANTEAFF. CDR3 DNA: TGTGCCGTTGCCAACACTGAAGCTTTCTTT. V gene TRBV7-9 combines with J gene TRBJ1-1; D unclear. V was clipped by 11 bases and J by 2 bases, with 6 bases between them. The CDR3 consists of 10 residues. CDR1 and CDR2 from the germline V gene are SEHNR and FQNEAQ (reference sequence). The whole variable domain, filled in from reference TRBV7-9 and TRBJ1-1, reads DTGVSQNPRHKITKRGQNVTFRCDPISEHNRLYWYRQTLGQGPEFLTYFQNEAQLEKSRLLSDRFSAERPKGSFSTLEIQRTEQGDSAMYLCAVANTEAFFGQGTRLTVV.

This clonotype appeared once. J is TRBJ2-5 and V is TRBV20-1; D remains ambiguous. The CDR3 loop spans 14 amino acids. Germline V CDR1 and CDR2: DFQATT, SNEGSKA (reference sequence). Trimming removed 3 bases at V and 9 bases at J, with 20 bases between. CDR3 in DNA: TGCAGTGCTAGTGTGGTGTCGGGCCTGAAGCCCCAGTACTTC. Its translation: CSASVVSGLKPQYF.

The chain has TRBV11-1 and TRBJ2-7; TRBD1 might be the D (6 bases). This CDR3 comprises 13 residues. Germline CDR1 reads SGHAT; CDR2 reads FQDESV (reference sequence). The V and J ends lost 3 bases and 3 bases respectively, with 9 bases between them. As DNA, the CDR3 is TGTGCCAGCAGCTTTGGACAGATCTACGAGCAGTACTTC. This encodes CASSFGQIYEQYF.

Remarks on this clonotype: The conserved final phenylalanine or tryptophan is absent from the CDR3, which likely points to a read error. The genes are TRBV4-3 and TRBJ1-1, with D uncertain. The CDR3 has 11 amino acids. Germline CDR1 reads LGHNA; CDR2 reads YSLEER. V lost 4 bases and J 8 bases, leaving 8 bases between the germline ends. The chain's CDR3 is CASSRGLEAFY. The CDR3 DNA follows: TGCGCCAGCAGCCGAGGGCTAGAAGCTTTCTAT.